This entry is about one TCR beta chain. Its binding antigen is unknown. No base qualities exist here, and no much larger clone lies one base off it. This sample is part of a study of T cell responses to AZD1222 COVID-19 vaccine (dated by TCRdb to the early 2020s). Regarding the research as a whole: TCR sequencing covered some 240 trial participants: approximately 200 given two doses of AZD1222 and about 26 given two doses of MenACWY control vaccine. Trial participants were enrolled by age into subgroups of 18-55, 56-69 and 70-plus years, and around 150, 29 and 61 TCR-sequenced participants, respectively, were included in these subgroups. Results the study describes overall, beyond this receptor: In the small 56-69-year group, the increase in depth fell short of significance, most likely because of low power. Participants were mostly white British and included more females than males, and it was suggested by the authors that clonal diversity may have been underestimated. Reportedly, almost half of the unique spike-specific TCRs recognized epitopes lying outside the regions that are mutated in the B.1.351 and B.1.1.7 variants. Conclusions about previously exposed vaccinees are limited because only a handful of AZD1222 recipients were SARS-CoV-2 seropositive at baseline. No day 14 peak-response samples were available, so repertoires were characterized only after the peak T cell response. The vaccine-associated CD4 TCRs covered the entire spike protein, and the dominant responses fell in regions 160-218 and 743-854. After two AZD1222 doses, both the breadth and the depth of spike-specific TCRs were significantly higher than at day 0 and than in MenACWY recipients.

V trim: 8 bases; J trim: 5 bases; unmatched bases: 8. CDR1 and CDR2 were assigned from the germline V gene as SNHLY and FYNNEI. The CDR3 measures 14 amino acids from cysteine to phenylalanine. CDR3 DNA only is kept here, 42 bases in frame from base 1. The CDR3 regions of human TCRbeta chains were subjected to immunosequencing. Turning to the authors' computational methods: TCRs in the repertoires were matched against a reference library of SARS-CoV-2-specific TCRs that had been generated with the MIRA antigen-specificity platform. Breadth meant the fraction of unique TCRs that were SARS-CoV-2-associated, whereas depth meant the fraction of total T cells that were SARS-CoV-2-associated. Using the MIRA data, each spike-specific TCR was assigned both to the spike region to which the TCR was reactive and to a CD4 or CD8 class. Log10-transformed breadth and depth values were compared by one-way ANOVA with Sidak's multiple comparisons tests. TCRdb limited this immuneACCESS table to in-frame rearrangements with V and J called. A share of clones is missing; checked studies link under half to unresolved V genes, and the rest is unexplained. V and J calls and clone size are given by that table; D and trimming were obtained from the DNA. This sample gives about 140,000 clones in total; approximately 86% of them show up just once. The ten largest make up less than 6% of the sample.

The time point label of this sample denotes: about 28 days (+/-7) after the second vaccine dose. Because spike-specific TCR depth and breadth did not differ between the two schedules, AZD1222 recipients who got a second dose at roughly 4 weeks were pooled with those who got a second dose at roughly 12 weeks. The vaccinee samples were drawn from two UK trials, COV001 and COV002, one of which was a single-blind randomized controlled phase 2/3 trial testing AZD1222 (ChAdOx1 nCoV-19) in healthy adults. Trial participant PBMC samples were collected at day 0 and day 28 after the second dose for TCRbeta chain sequencing.

The sample here was peripheral blood, taken 28 days after the second AZD1222 dose. Recombination linked TRBV2 to TRBJ1-1; 10 bases in the middle match TRBD1. The clonotype originates from an adult who received the AZD1222 COVID-19 vaccine. Here is the DNA: TGTGCCAGCCAACCGACAGGGGGCTATACTGAAGCTTTCTTT. This gives the protein CASQPTGGYTEAFF. The reference TRBV2 and TRBJ1-1 proteins fill in what lies around the CDR3, so the full variable domain reads EPEVTQTPSHQVTQMGQEVILRCVPISNHLYFYWYRQILGQKVEFLVSFYNNEISEKSEIFDDQFSVERPDGSNFTLKIRSTKLEDSAMYFCASQPTGGYTEAFFGQGTRLTVV.